What follows is one T cell receptor (beta chain) and its context. The sample originates from a study of blood T cell repertoires in COVID-19. At the level of the study: Donors in the United States, Italy and Spain gave samples during acute or convalescent COVID-19. PBMCs, B-cell-depleted T cells, or T cells provided the cDNA or gDNA that made up the material.

As processed by the authors: Using reference gene primer amplification, nucleated cell counts were estimated. Data came from immunoSEQ multiplex PCR; TCRdb stores just in-frame clones and leaves some out. V, J and clone size reflect that table, while D and trimming were determined from the DNA. The sample records some 220,000 clones, approximately 83% being singletons. During active infection, Seattle patients enrolled and were then monitored through disease. The sequenced material came from peripheral blood. The origin of this receptor is a woman between 25 and 40 years old with COVID-19, enrolled during active disease.

This CDR3 reads CASSETPDFPTQYF. CDR3 nucleotides: TGTGCCAGCAGCGAGACCCCGGACTTCCCTACGCAGTATTTT. The J gene is TRBJ2-3, the V gene TRBV9; weak D call: TRBD2 (5 bases). V was clipped by 3 bases and J by 8 bases, with 16 bases between them. The V gene's germline CDR1 is SGDLS and CDR2 YYNGEE. This CDR3 comprises 14 residues.